This T cell receptor (beta chain) emerged from a study of blood T cells in healthy people across ages. Using a J-beta primer mix together with a sample-barcoded 5' primer, a second PCR was run for roughly 6 to 12 cycles. Paired-end reads containing CDR3 totaled no fewer than 3 million for each sample. TCRdb reprocessed the 5' RACE reads with MiXCR, giving one entry per CDR3 protein. The sample shows 1.5 million to 2 million distinct CDR3 sequences, roughly 28% of them seen only once. As to this clonotype: Its antigen is currently unknown.

In each sample, at least 6.5 million PBMCs were isolated. General study findings and limits: Greater diversity and more naive CD4+ cells were seen in long-lived donors than in aged donors. Among T cells, TCR beta diversity per million cells dropped roughly linearly as age rose.

The CDR3 runs to 15 residues. Germline values: CDR1 MDHEN, CDR2 SYDVKM. V gave up 4 bases and J gave up 4 bases, with 16 bases separating them. This rearrangement joins TRBV28 to TRBJ1-1; D may be TRBD1 (5 bases). Sequencing was done on a sample of blood. This clonotype was obtained from a woman in her 30s in good health. The CDR3 DNA follows: TGTGCCAGCAGTTGGGACGTTCTTATGAGCACTGAAGCTTTCTTT. Residues: CASSWDVLMSTEAFF.